Listed here is a single T cell receptor (beta chain). This sample was included in a study of blood T cell repertoires in COVID-19. Across the study: Specimens from acute and convalescent COVID-19 originated in the United States, Italy and Spain. PBMCs, B-cell-depleted T cells, or T cells provided the cDNA or gDNA that made up the material.

This CDR3 region has 12 residues. V was clipped by 6 bases and J by 8 bases; unmatched bases: 5. CDR1 and CDR2 from the germline V gene are MNHNY and SVGAGI (reference sequence). In the original workflow: Cell counts per sample came from amplifying reference gene primers. Generated by immunoSEQ multiplex PCR, the TCRdb table keeps only in-frame clones and is missing some. The D gene and trimming were derived from the DNA, and the V and J assignments and clone size from that table. The sample includes tens of thousands of clones, 75% to 90% seen only once; the top ten take roughly 1.3%. Sequencing was performed on peripheral blood. This chain connects TRBV6-6 to TRBJ1-2, with TRBD1 identical over 8 bases. The clonotype comes from a man in his sixties with acute or convalescent COVID-19. For the CDR3, the DNA is TGTGCCAGCAGAACAGGGGGGGAAGGCTACACCTTC. It translates to CASRTGGEGYTF.